The source of this TCR beta chain is a study of T cells in Graves' hyperthyroidism and ophthalmopathy. Study-wide background: At the time of initial diagnosis and before any treatment, peripheral blood was collected.

The CDR3 totals 16 residues. V was clipped by 6 bases and J by 1 base, with 18 bases between them. The germline V gene has CDR1 SGHAT and CDR2 FQNNGV. Ten or more counts support this clonotype. Absence of ophthalmopathy progression within 18 months defined stable Graves' hyperthyroidism. Criteria for exclusion of patients were uncontrolled infection, other autoimmune disease, pregnancy or lactation. Thyroid ultrasound, orbital computed tomography, clinical symptoms, and serum thyroxine and TRAb underpinned diagnoses. Using RNA transcripts as the source, TCR beta CDR3 regions were amplified. HTBI primers drove first-round RT-PCR of the TCR CDR3. One entry per CDR3 protein results from TCRdb running MiXCR on the multiplex PCR reads. The table records around 340,000 distinct CDR3 sequences, 18% of them present only once.

What was sequenced was blood. The receptor comes from a woman aged 50 to 60 with Graves' hyperthyroidism. J is TRBJ1-1 and V is TRBV11-2; tentative D call: TRBD1 (6 bases). DNA of the CDR3: TGTGCCAGCAGTTCACCAGGGGTTCGTCCGAACACTGAAGCTTTCTTT. Translation gives CASSSPGVRPNTEAFF. The full variable domain, in which reference TRBV11-2 and TRBJ1-1 provide the parts outside the CDR3, is EAGVAQSPRYKIIEKRQSVAFWCNPISGHATLYWYQQILGQGPKLLIQFQNNGVVDDSQLPKDRFSAERLKGVDSTLKIQPAKLEDSAVYLCASSSPGVRPNTEAFFGQGTRLTVV.